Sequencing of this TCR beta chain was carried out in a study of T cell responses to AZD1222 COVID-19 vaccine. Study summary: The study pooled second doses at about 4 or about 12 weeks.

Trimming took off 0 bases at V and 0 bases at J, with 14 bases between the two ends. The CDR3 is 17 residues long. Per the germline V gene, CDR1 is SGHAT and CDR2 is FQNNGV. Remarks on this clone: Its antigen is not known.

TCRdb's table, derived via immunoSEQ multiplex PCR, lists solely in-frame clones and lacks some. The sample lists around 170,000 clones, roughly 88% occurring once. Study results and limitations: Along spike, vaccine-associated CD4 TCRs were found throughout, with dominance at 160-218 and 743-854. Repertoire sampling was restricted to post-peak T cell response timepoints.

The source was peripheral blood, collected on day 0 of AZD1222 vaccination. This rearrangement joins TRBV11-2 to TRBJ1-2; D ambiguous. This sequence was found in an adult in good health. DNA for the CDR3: TGTGCCAGCAGCTTAGATTTGGGAATGAAGACTAACTATGGCTACACCTTC. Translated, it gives CASSLDLGMKTNYGYTF.